The entry below describes one T cell receptor (beta chain). Any history of autoimmune disease or systemic immunosuppression disqualified patients. Blood samples were obtained at baseline, cycle 4 day 1, and cycle 7 day 1. Generated by immunoSEQ multiplex PCR, the TCRdb table keeps only in-frame clones and is missing some. The sample shows over 100,000 clones, 90% of them seen only once. The data stem from a study of OX40 agonist ivuxolimab in advanced cancers. Study context: Enrollees could have had prior anti-PD-1, anti-PD-L1 or anti-CTLA-4 therapy, which roughly 40% had received.

Germline values: CDR1 MNHEY, CDR2 SMNVEV (reference sequence). The V and J ends lost 3 bases and 0 bases respectively, with 5 bases between them. CDR3 length: 13 residues. The sequence derives from an adult with an advanced solid tumor such as melanoma, head and neck, liver or kidney cancer. This chain links TRBV27 with TRBJ1-2; no clear D. The sequencing here drew on CD4+ or CD8+ T cells sorted from blood, taken in a trial of the OX40 agonist ivuxolimab. The CDR3 DNA reads TGTGCCAGCAGTTTGTTTTCTAACTATGGCTACACCTTC. Its protein product is CASSLFSNYGYTF.